This T cell receptor beta chain was retrieved from a study of monozygotic twins with inflammatory bowel disease. CDR3 size: 17 residues. The V gene's germline CDR1 is MGHRA and CDR2 YSYEKL. Notes on the study in general: Healthy co-twins had higher TCRbeta inverse Simpson diversity than their IBD twins. Immunosuppressive treatments differing between patients may have added repertoire variability.

As concerns this clonotype: Its antigen is undetermined.

Addition of UMIs with a 6-nucleotide sample barcode was achieved by template switching. With around 15 and 9 cycles respectively, two nested PCRs were carried out on TCRalpha and TCRbeta cDNA. TCRdb reprocessed the 5' RACE reads and stores each CDR3 protein as one record, lacking DNA. The table gives 330,000 or so distinct CDR3 sequences; the top ten clones make up under 2.5% of it. The chain has TRBV4-1 and TRBJ1-1; TCRdb calls TRBD1, which cannot be checked without DNA. The sequencing input was blood. The sequence derives from a human donor with ulcerative colitis or Crohn's disease, or a healthy co-twin of an affected twin (not recorded which). The CDR3 spells CASSQTRDTRSNTEAFF.